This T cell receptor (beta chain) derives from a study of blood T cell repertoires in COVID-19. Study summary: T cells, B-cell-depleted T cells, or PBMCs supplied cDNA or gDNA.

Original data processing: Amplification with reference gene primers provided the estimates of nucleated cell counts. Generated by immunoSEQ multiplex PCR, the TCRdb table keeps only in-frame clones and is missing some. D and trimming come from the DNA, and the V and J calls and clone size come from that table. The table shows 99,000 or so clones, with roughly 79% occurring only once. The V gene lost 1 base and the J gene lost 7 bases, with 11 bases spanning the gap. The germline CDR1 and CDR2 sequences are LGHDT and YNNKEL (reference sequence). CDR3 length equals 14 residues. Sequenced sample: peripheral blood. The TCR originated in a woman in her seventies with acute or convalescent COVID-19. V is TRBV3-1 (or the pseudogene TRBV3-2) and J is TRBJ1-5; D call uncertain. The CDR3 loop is CASSQAGLGQPQHF. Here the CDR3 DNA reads TGTGCCAGCAGCCAAGCCGGGTTAGGACAGCCCCAGCATTTT.